One TCR beta chain is described in this entry. The entry originates in a study of blood T cell repertoires in COVID-19. Study information: Samples came from the United States, Italy and Spain, spanning acute and convalescent COVID-19.

Authors' processing steps: Using reference gene primer amplification, nucleated cell counts were estimated. Assay used: immunoSEQ multiplex PCR; TCRdb lists only in-frame clones, some missing. That table furnishes V, J and clone size, whereas the DNA furnished D and trimming. Of 650,000 to 800,000 clones listed, about nine tenths are singletons. With 0 bases clipped from V and 2 bases from J, the junction kept 3 bases outside the gene matches. CDR3 length: 15 residues. In germline, CDR1 is SGHRS, CDR2 YFSETQ. The sequence was collected from a woman in her late teens or twenties with acute or convalescent COVID-19. The source material was peripheral blood. This chain links TRBV5-1 with TRBJ2-3; 7 bases align to TRBD1. CDR3 sequence: CASSLVGQDTDTQYF. The CDR3 DNA follows: TGCGCCAGCAGCTTGGTAGGACAGGACACAGATACGCAGTATTTT.